Presented here are 31 T cell receptor beta chains from one specimen sequenced in a study of blood T cell repertoires in COVID-19. The repertoire was sequenced with immunoSEQ multiplex PCR; TCRdb's copy has only in-frame clones and lacks some. This table has some 150,000 clones, 75% to 90% appearing once. The sample was PBMCs or T cells enriched from blood (not recorded which). All receptors derive from a young woman who had recovered from COVID-19.

This chain links TRBV27 with TRBJ1-4; TRBD1 matches at 11 bases. Germline V gene sequence: CDR1 MNHEY, CDR2 SMNVEV (reference sequence). The CDR3 sequence is 16 residues long. The J segment lost 0 bases and the V segment lost 7 bases, leaving 4 bases of the junction unmatched. The CDR3 DNA sequence: TGTGCCAGCAAACCGGGACAGGGGGCAACTAATGAAAAACTGTTTTTT. This translates into CASKPGQGATNEKLFF.

V usage is TRBV27 and J usage is TRBJ2-3, with a weak D call TRBD1 (5 bases). V lost 2 bases and J 0 bases, leaving 9 bases between the germline ends. Germline CDR1 is MNHEY and CDR2 is SMNVEV (reference sequence). This CDR3 contains 15 residues. The CDR3 loop reads CASSLAQGSTDTQYF. The CDR3 coding sequence is TGTGCCAGCAGTTTAGCCCAGGGCAGCACAGATACGCAGTATTTT.

The gene calls are TRBV11-2 and TRBJ1-1; D remains ambiguous. The ends were cut back, 0 bases at V and 1 base at J, with 3 bases in the middle. This CDR3 spans 13 amino acids. CDR1 and CDR2 from the germline V gene are SGHAT and FQNNGV. The CDR3 spells CASSLDRNTEAFF. CDR3 DNA sequence: TGTGCCAGCAGCTTAGACCGGAACACTGAAGCTTTCTTT.

The chain recombines TRBV11-3 with TRBJ2-1; D remains ambiguous. CDR3 length equals 14 residues. The germline V and J ends were trimmed by 4 bases and 5 bases, with 12 bases remaining between them. CDR1 is SGHNT, CDR2 YENEEA, per germline. The DNA of the CDR3 is TGTGCCAGCAGCTCCCGGTCTCCCGACAATGAGCAGTTCTTC. Encoded protein: CASSSRSPDNEQFF.

The chain combines TRBV7-8 with TRBJ2-1; 10 nucleotides align to TRBD1. Trimming cost V 5 bases and J 7 bases; bases outside gene matches: 8. Germline assignment: CDR1 SGHVS and CDR2 FQNEAQ. CDR3 length: 15 amino acids. The CDR3 region is CASSHRQGALNEQFF. CDR3 DNA: TGTGCCAGCAGCCATCGACAGGGGGCGCTTAATGAGCAGTTCTTC. Full variable domain (rest looked up from reference TRBV7-8 and TRBJ2-1): GAGVSQSPRYKVAKRGQDVALRCDPISGHVSLFWYQQALGQGPEFLTYFQNEAQLDKSGLPSDRFFAERPEGSVSTLKIQRTQQEDSAVYLCASSHRQGALNEQFFGPGTRLTVL.

The chain is built from TRBV11-2 and TRBJ2-2, with 11 bases aligning to TRBD2. With 3 bases clipped from V and 5 bases from J, the junction kept 5 bases outside the gene matches. The CDR3 runs 16 residues. Germline loops: CDR1 SGHAT, CDR2 FQNNGV. The CDR3 DNA reads as TGTGCCAGCAGCTTTAGCGGGAGGGCCGATACCGGGGAGCTGTTTTTT. Protein product: CASSFSGRADTGELFF.

This sequence joins TRBV3-1 (or the pseudogene TRBV3-2) and TRBJ2-3, with TRBD1 as a possible D gene (5 bases). Germline V gives CDR1 LGHDT, CDR2 YNNKEL (reference sequence). This CDR3 has 12 amino acids. With 7 bases removed from V and 3 bases from J, the gap between germline ends came to 8 bases. CDR3 region: CASNAGTDTQYF. CDR3 nucleotide sequence: TGTGCCAGCAACGCAGGGACAGATACGCAGTATTTT.

V gene TRBV28 combines with J gene TRBJ2-7, with a possible D match to TRBD2 (6 bases). CDR3 size: 16 residues. V lost 6 bases and J 2 bases, leaving 20 bases between the germline ends. The germline CDR1 and CDR2 sequences are MDHEN and SYDVKM. The CDR3 nucleotides read TGTGCCAGCAGATATCGCGGAGCGGGCCTGACCTACGAGCAGTACTTC. Translation gives CASRYRGAGLTYEQYF.

This sequence joins TRBV3-1 (or the pseudogene TRBV3-2) and TRBJ1-1; D remains ambiguous. The V end was cut by 4 bases, the J end by 3 bases, with 12 bases between. The germline V gene has CDR1 LGHDT and CDR2 YNNKEL (reference sequence). The CDR3 extends over 14 amino acids. CDR3 region: CASSRRELHTEAFF. The CDR3 DNA reads TGTGCCAGCAGCCGCCGGGAGCTTCACACTGAAGCTTTCTTT.

The chain combines TRBV5-1 with TRBJ2-1; tentative D call: TRBD2 (5 bases). The germline V gene has CDR1 SGHRS and CDR2 YFSETQ. The CDR3 contains 12 residues. Trimming stripped 4 bases from V and 8 bases from J, with 10 bases between. The CDR3 coding sequence is TGCGCCAGCAGCCGGGGAGTTGATGAGCAGTTCTTC. It encodes CASSRGVDEQFF.

This clone was seen only once. The chain employs TRBV5-4 and TRBJ1-1; perhaps TRBD1 as D (6 bases). CDR3 length: 14 amino acids. V lost 4 bases to trimming and J lost 1 base, with 11 bases between them. The germline gives CDR1 SGHNT, CDR2 YYREEE (reference sequence). CDR3 loop: CASSLDSSNTEAFF. In nucleotides, the CDR3 is TGTGCCAGCAGCCTGGACAGTTCGAACACTGAAGCTTTCTTT.

The chain joins TRBV28 to TRBJ2-7, with TRBD1 identical over 11 bases. V lost 7 bases and J lost 3; bases outside the gene matches: 5. The CDR3 runs to 14 residues. The germline gives CDR1 MDHEN, CDR2 SYDVKM. The CDR3 nucleotides read TGTGCCAGCATACCAGGGACAGGGGGCTACGAGCAGTACTTC. Translation: CASIPGTGGYEQYF.

The chain uses TRBV10-3 and TRBJ1-1; TRBD1 is a possible D gene (6 bases). The CDR3 runs to 15 residues. Germline loops: CDR1 ENHRY, CDR2 SYGVKD. V was clipped by 3 bases and J by 9 bases, with 20 bases between them. CDR3 nucleotide sequence: TGTGCCATCAGTGAATGGGTGGGACAAGGCGATAAAGCTTTCTTT. Protein product: CAISEWVGQGDKAFF.

This clone was detected once. The chain carries TRBV9 and TRBJ2-2, with 10 bases matching TRBD1. J was trimmed by 0 bases and V by 2 bases; bases with no gene match: 1. CDR3 size: 16 residues. Per germline, CDR1 SGDLS and CDR2 YYNGEE. Here the CDR3 reads CASSVGQGTNTGELFF. Here the CDR3 DNA reads TGTGCCAGCAGCGTGGGACAGGGGACGAACACCGGGGAGCTGTTTTTT.

The chain uses TRBV9 and TRBJ1-5, with D perhaps TRBD1 (5 bases). Germline V lookup: CDR1 SGDLS, CDR2 YYNGEE. The CDR3 has 11 residues. Between the trimmed V and J ends, which lost 4 bases and 11 bases, there was a span of 10 bases. The CDR3 spells CASSPRVAQHF. CDR3 nucleotides: TGTGCCAGCAGCCCCAGGGTGGCCCAGCATTTT. The full variable domain, in which reference TRBV9 and TRBJ1-5 provide the parts outside the CDR3, is DSGVTQTPKHLITATGQRVTLRCSPRSGDLSVYWYQQSLDQGLQFLIQYYNGEERAKGNILERFSAQQFPDLHSELNLSSLELGDSALYFCASSPRVAQHFGDGTRLSIL.

CDR3 protein: CASNALAGSYTGELFF. For the CDR3, the DNA is TGTGCCAGCAACGCTCTCGCGGGGTCCTACACCGGGGAGCTGTTTTTT. This rearrangement joins TRBV2 to TRBJ2-2; D possibly corresponds to TRBD2 (6 bases). Trimming removed 7 bases from V and 3 bases from J, with 18 bases in between. The germline V gene has CDR1 SNHLY and CDR2 FYNNEI. This CDR3 spans 16 amino acids.

The table lists this clone with a few counts. This rearrangement joins TRBV7-9 to TRBJ2-7; possibly TRBD1 for D (5 bases). The V gene lost 1 base and the J gene lost 10 bases, with 11 bases spanning the gap. Germline V gene sequence: CDR1 SEHNR, CDR2 FQNEAQ (reference sequence). This CDR3 has 12 residues. CDR3 nucleotides: TGTGCCAGCAGCTTAGACCCCAGGGATCAGTACTTC. Translation gives CASSLDPRDQYF.

V and J are TRBV27 and TRBJ1-2; no clear D gene. Germline V CDR1 and CDR2: MNHEY, SMNVEV (reference sequence). The CDR3 has 16 amino acids. The ends were cut back, 6 bases at V and 2 bases at J, with 19 bases in the middle. CDR3 amino acids: CASSPLGRGMNYGYTF. The CDR3 coding sequence is TGTGCCAGCAGCCCCCTAGGGCGGGGAATGAACTATGGCTACACCTTC.

The chain combines TRBV7-6 with TRBJ2-3; D remains unclear. Germline V lookup: CDR1 SGHVS, CDR2 FNYEAQ. V lost 5 bases and J lost 6, with 12 bases in between. The CDR3 consists of 13 residues. CDR3 in DNA: TGTGCCAGCAGCCAGCGCCCGCGCGATACGCAGTATTTT. Its protein is CASSQRPRDTQYF.

This chain connects TRBV27 to TRBJ1-6; possibly TRBD1 for D (5 bases). CDR1 and CDR2 (germline): MNHEY, SMNVEV (reference sequence). This CDR3 has 13 residues. Trimming took 5 bases from V and 10 from J, leaving 12 bases between them. The CDR3 nucleotides read TGTGCCAGCAGTGAGGACATCGGGTCACCCCTCCACTTT. This codes for CASSEDIGSPLHF.

The chain recombines TRBV4-1 with TRBJ2-7; 8 bases fit TRBD2. This CDR3 contains 12 residues. After removal of 5 bases from V and 7 bases from J, the junction contained 4 bases not matched to a gene. Germline V lookup: CDR1 MGHRA, CDR2 YSYEKL. The CDR3 sequence: CASSGTRGEQYF. Written as DNA, the CDR3 is TGCGCCAGCAGCGGGACTAGGGGTGAGCAGTACTTC.

The genes are TRBV27 and TRBJ2-1; TRBD2 aligns across 8 bases. Per the germline V gene, CDR1 is MNHEY and CDR2 is SMNVEV (reference sequence). Trimming cost V 0 bases and J 8 bases; bases outside gene matches: 15. This CDR3 spans 18 amino acids. CDR3 residues: CASSLSRAGAGGLDEQFF. The CDR3 DNA sequence: TGTGCCAGCAGTTTATCCAGGGCTGGGGCGGGAGGTCTCGATGAGCAGTTCTTC.

V and J are TRBV15 and TRBJ1-4; D is uncertain. Germline assignment: CDR1 LNHNV and CDR2 YYDKDF (reference sequence). The CDR3 runs to 14 residues. The V and J ends lost 2 bases and 7 bases respectively, with 11 bases between them. The CDR3 nucleotides are TGTGCCACCAGCAGAACCCTCCTGGCTGAAAAACTGTTTTTT. This sequence encodes CATSRTLLAEKLFF. Filled out from reference TRBV15 and TRBJ1-4, the complete variable domain reads DAMVIQNPRYQVTQFGKPVTLSCSQTLNHNVMYWYQQKSSQAPKLLFHYYDKDFNNEADTPDNFQSRRPNTSFCFLDIRSPGLGDTAMYLCATSRTLLAEKLFFGSGTQLSVL.

The chain links TRBV7-3 to TRBJ2-1, with 9 bases matching TRBD2. The germline CDR1 and CDR2 sequences are SGHTA and FQGTGA. With 5 bases clipped from V and 5 bases from J, the junction kept 7 bases outside the gene matches. The CDR3 is 15 residues long. For the CDR3, the DNA is TGTGCCAGCAGCCGCTACGTAGCGGGAGACAATGAGCAGTTCTTC. As protein: CASSRYVAGDNEQFF.

The gene calls are TRBV28 and TRBJ1-1; D is unresolved. Trimming pared 7 bases from V and 4 bases from J, leaving 7 bases between. This CDR3 is built from 11 residues. Germline assignment: CDR1 MDHEN and CDR2 SYDVKM. CDR3 bases: TGTGCCAGCATTTTCGGCACTGAAGCTTTCTTT. It codes for CASIFGTEAFF. Together with reference TRBV28 and TRBJ1-1, the CDR3 gives the full variable domain: DVKVTQSSRYLVKRTGEKVFLECVQDMDHENMFWYRQDPGLGLRLIYFSYDVKMKEKGDIPEGYSVSREKKERFSLILESASTNQTSMYLCASIFGTEAFFGQGTRLTVV.

This sequence joins TRBV9 and TRBJ1-2, with D unclear. The ends were cut back, 4 bases at V and 6 bases at J, with 16 bases in the middle. CDR1 is SGDLS, CDR2 YYNGEE, per germline. The CDR3 covers 14 residues. The CDR3 DNA is TGTGCCAGCAGCCCCAGTGTGAGCGGGGATGGCTACACCTTC. Translation: CASSPSVSGDGYTF.

The chain carries TRBV9 and TRBJ2-2; 8 positions agree with TRBD2. V lost 2 bases to trimming and J lost 0 bases; unmatched junction nucleotides: 3. This CDR3 comprises 16 residues. The germline gives CDR1 SGDLS, CDR2 YYNGEE. In nucleotides, the CDR3 is TGTGCCAGCAGCGTCCGGACTAGCCCGAACACCGGGGAGCTGTTTTTT. It specifies CASSVRTSPNTGELFF. The variable domain in full, with the rest retrieved from reference TRBV9 and TRBJ2-2, is DSGVTQTPKHLITATGQRVTLRCSPRSGDLSVYWYQQSLDQGLQFLIQYYNGEERAKGNILERFSAQQFPDLHSELNLSSLELGDSALYFCASSVRTSPNTGELFFGEGSRLTVL.

A word on this clone: Other DNA sequences of this sample code for an identical CDR3. This chain uses TRBV9 with TRBJ1-2; D possibly corresponds to TRBD1 (6 bases). The length of the CDR3 is 12 residues. V gave up 7 bases and J gave up 8 bases, with 15 bases separating them. CDR1 is SGDLS and CDR2 is YYNGEE in the germline V gene. In nucleotides, the CDR3 is TGTGCCAGCGGACGGGGGAGGGGGGGCTACACCTTC. Protein sequence: CASGRGRGGYTF.

V gene TRBV28 combines with J gene TRBJ2-7, with 7 nucleotides matching TRBD1. The germline CDR1 and CDR2 sequences are MDHEN and SYDVKM. V lost 8 bases, J lost 5 bases, and 12 bases stayed unmatched. The CDR3 extends over 14 amino acids. CDR3 nucleotide sequence: TGTGCCAGCCGCTCGGGGACAGCGTTAAACGAGCAGTACTTC. Translating gives CASRSGTALNEQYF.

The rearrangement links TRBV5-1 to TRBJ2-1, with D unclear. The CDR3 contains 15 residues. Germline CDR1 and CDR2: SGHRS and YFSETQ. With 4 bases removed from V and 3 bases from J, the gap between germline ends came to 14 bases. CDR3 protein: CASSPALAGYNEQFF. The CDR3 nucleotides are TGCGCCAGCAGCCCCGCCCTCGCAGGCTACAATGAGCAGTTCTTC.

V usage is TRBV9 and J usage is TRBJ2-2; no firm D call. CDR1 is SGDLS and CDR2 is YYNGEE in the germline V gene. The V gene lost 6 bases and the J gene lost 0 bases, with 9 bases spanning the gap. This CDR3 is built from 14 residues. The chain's CDR3 is CASTIASNTGELFF. In nucleotides, the CDR3 is TGTGCCAGCACTATTGCTTCGAACACCGGGGAGCTGTTTTTT.